These 29 T cell receptor beta chains originate from one sample sequenced in a study of neurological immune-mediated disorders. Each CDR3 protein gets one entry after TCRdb re-called the 5' RACE reads with MiXCR. Among about 74,000 distinct CDR3 sequences listed, less than 5.5% were seen once. Sequenced material: PBMCs. The receptors derive from a man between 18 and 29 years old with multiple sclerosis.

The chain is built from TRBV11-3 and TRBJ2-1; D might be TRBD2 (5 bases). The CDR3 is 13 amino acids. Trimming took off 5 bases at V and 4 bases at J, with 9 bases between the two ends. Germline V lookup: CDR1 SGHNT, CDR2 YENEEA. CDR3 sequence reads: CASSLRDYNEQFF. DNA for the CDR3: TGTGCCAGCAGCCTGAGGGATTACAATGAGCAGTTCTTC.

The rearrangement uses TRBV4-3 and TRBJ1-5; D perhaps matches TRBD1 (5 bases). Germline loops: CDR1 LGHNA, CDR2 YSLEER. V gave up 4 bases and J gave up 6 bases, with 10 bases separating them. The CDR3 runs 13 residues. DNA of the CDR3: TGCGCCAGCAGCCTGGAAAGGGGTCAGCCCCAGCATTTT. It yields the protein CASSLERGQPQHF.

This clonotype has only a few counts. This rearrangement joins TRBV4-2 to TRBJ1-5; TRBD1 might be the D (5 bases). The CDR3 covers 15 residues. V was cut by 0 bases and J by 7 bases, with 13 bases left in between. The V gene's germline CDR1 is LGHNA and CDR2 YNFKEQ. The CDR3 region has the DNA TGTGCCAGCAGCCAAGATCGAATGGGGGAGCAGCCCCAGCATTTT. Translating it yields CASSQDRMGEQPQHF.

This clonotype appeared many times. The CDR3 coding sequence is TGTGCCAGCAGCCCGCAGGTCTATGGCTACACCTTC. This sequence encodes CASSPQVYGYTF. J is TRBJ1-2 and V is TRBV7-3; D unclear. Trimming took 5 bases from V and 4 from J, leaving 8 bases between them. This CDR3 has 12 amino acids. CDR1 and CDR2 (germline): SGHTA, FQGTGA.

This clonotype occurred a few times. One junction end does not reproduce the germline sequence, and a read error may be involved. The rearrangement joins TRBV29-1 to TRBJ1-5; D is possibly TRBD1 (5 bases). This CDR3 region has 10 residues. The germline CDR1 and CDR2 sequences are SQVTM and ANQGSEA. CDR3 in amino acids: CSGTNQPQNF. The CDR3 coding sequence is TGCAGCGGGACAAATCAGCCCCAGAATTTT. Filled out from reference TRBV29-1 and TRBJ1-5, the complete variable domain reads SAVISQKPSRDICQRGTSLTIQCQVDSQVTMMFWYRQQPGQSLTLIATANQGSEATYESGFVIDKFPISRPNLTFSTLTVSNMSPEDSSIYLCSGTNQPQNFGDGTRLSIL.

This clonotype has at least ten counts. The chain recombines TRBV20-1 with TRBJ1-1; possibly TRBD1 for D (6 bases). The V end lost 4 bases, the J end lost 7 bases, and 10 bases lay between the germline ends. Germline V gene data show CDR1 as DFQATT and CDR2 as SNEGSKA (reference sequence). This CDR3 contains 11 residues. For the CDR3, the DNA is TGCAGTGCTACTAGGACAGATGAAGCTTTCTTT. Amino acids: CSATRTDEAFF.

This clonotype was seen many times. The chain carries TRBV5-1 and TRBJ2-1; no reliable D call. V lost 0 bases and J lost 9, with 4 bases in between. Looked up from germline, CDR1 is SGHRS and CDR2 is YFSETQ. This CDR3 comprises 11 residues. CDR3 coding DNA: TGCGCCAGCAGCTTGGCGTCTGAGCAGTTCTTC. This codes for CASSLASEQFF.

This clonotype was detected ten times or more. The gene calls are TRBV12-3 or TRBV12-4 and TRBJ1-2; TRBD1 matches 7 bases. CDR3 length: 14 amino acids. V dropped 5 bases and J dropped 8; count of bases not matched to a gene: 11. The CDR3 here is CASSPQTGRIGYTF. CDR3 coding DNA: TGTGCCAGCAGTCCACAGACAGGGCGGATAGGCTACACCTTC.

This clonotype was recorded at least ten times. This chain connects TRBV7-9 to TRBJ2-2; D unclear. CDR3 size: 15 residues. CDR1 is SEHNR, CDR2 FQNEAQ, per germline (reference sequence). The germline V and J ends were trimmed by 0 bases and 1 base, with 6 bases remaining between them. CDR3 amino acids: CASSLAGLNTGELFF. Here the CDR3 DNA reads TGTGCCAGCAGCTTAGCGGGTCTGAACACCGGGGAGCTGTTTTTT.

This clonotype appeared many times. The chain joins TRBV24-1 to TRBJ2-1; TRBD2 is a possible D gene (6 bases). Germline loops: CDR1 KGHDR, CDR2 SFDVKD. V lost 2 bases and J 0 bases, leaving 13 bases between the germline ends. The CDR3 has 17 residues. CDR3 bases: TGTGCCACCAGTGATTACACCCCCGGGGGCTCCTACAATGAGCAGTTCTTC. Protein product: CATSDYTPGGSYNEQFF.

This clonotype was seen at least ten times. V gene TRBV6-6 combines with J gene TRBJ1-1; D gene uncertain. Trimming removed 0 bases at V and 4 bases at J, with 9 bases between. Germline V gene sequence: CDR1 MNHNY, CDR2 SVGAGI (reference sequence). CDR3 length: 14 amino acids. This CDR3 reads CASSYSALGTEAFF. As DNA, the CDR3 is TGTGCCAGCAGTTACTCGGCTTTGGGCACTGAAGCTTTCTTT.

There are many counts of this clonotype. CDR3 sequence (DNA): TGTGCCAGCAGCACCGGACTAGCGTCAAGCTCCTACAATGAGCAGTTCTTC. Translation gives CASSTGLASSSYNEQFF. This chain links TRBV5-6 with TRBJ2-1, with 9 bases fitting TRBD2. Germline CDR1 is SGHDT and CDR2 is YYEEEE. Trimming removed 4 bases from V and 0 bases from J; junction bases left unmatched: 8. The CDR3 runs to 17 residues.

This clonotype was found many times. The V and J genes are TRBV20-1 and TRBJ1-1; weak D call: TRBD1 (5 bases). CDR3 length: 16 amino acids. V was cut by 2 bases and J by 0 bases, with 16 bases left in between. CDR1 is DFQATT and CDR2 is SNEGSKA in the germline V gene (reference sequence). This chain's CDR3 is CSARQGLRWVNTEAFF. The CDR3 bases are TGCAGTGCTAGACAGGGCCTTAGGTGGGTGAACACTGAAGCTTTCTTT.

This clonotype showed up many times. The chain recombines TRBV15 with TRBJ2-4; TRBD1 aligns across 7 bases. The V gene end was trimmed by 1 base and the J gene end by 8 bases; junction bases not matched to a gene: 5. The length of the CDR3 is 14 residues. The germline V gene has CDR1 LNHNV and CDR2 YYDKDF (reference sequence). CDR3 DNA sequence: TGTGCCACCAGCAGAGGGGCAGGGGGTGACATTCAGTACTTC. Translation gives CATSRGAGGDIQYF.

This clonotype was seen at least ten times. The genes are TRBV9 and TRBJ1-4, with D unclear. This CDR3 has 15 residues. Germline-derived CDR1 and CDR2 are SGDLS and YYNGEE. Trimming shortened V by 6 bases and J by 8 bases, and 20 bases separated the two germline ends. CDR3 in amino acids: CASTQAGSEREKLFF. The DNA for the CDR3 is TGTGCCAGCACCCAAGCGGGTTCTGAACGCGAAAAACTGTTTTTT.

This clonotype was detected ten times or more. The V call is TRBV5-6, the J call TRBJ1-2; D is unclear. Trimming stripped 1 base from V and 8 bases from J, with 9 bases between. Germline CDR1 is SGHDT and CDR2 is YYEEEE. The CDR3 has 12 amino acids. The CDR3, as DNA: TGTGCCAGCAGCTTGAGAGGCGTGGGCTACACCTTC. This codes for CASSLRGVGYTF.

This clonotype was found a few times. The chain is built from TRBV7-6 and TRBJ2-1, with D perhaps TRBD2 (6 bases). This CDR3 has 15 amino acids. V was clipped by 5 bases and J by 1 base, with 12 bases between them. Per germline, CDR1 SGHVS and CDR2 FNYEAQ. The DNA for the CDR3 is TGTGCCAGCAGCCCCGGGACTCATTCCTACAATGAGCAGTTCTTC. Encoded protein: CASSPGTHSYNEQFF.

This clonotype showed up many times. This chain connects TRBV5-5 to TRBJ1-5, with D possibly being TRBD1 (5 bases). CDR3 length: 13 amino acids. Trimming shortened V by 1 base and J by 4 bases, and 6 bases separated the two germline ends. The germline CDR1 and CDR2 sequences are SGHKS and YYEKEE (reference sequence). The CDR3, as DNA: TGTGCCAGCAGCTTGTGGGGGAATCAGCCCCAGCATTTT. It translates to CASSLWGNQPQHF.

This clonotype was recorded many times. The CDR3 nucleotides are TGTGCCAGTAGTCCCCCGGGACGGAGCTCCTACGAGCAGTACTTC. This codes for CASSPPGRSSYEQYF. The genes are TRBV19 and TRBJ2-7, with D perhaps assigned TRBD1 or TRBD2 (5 bases each). The V and J ends lost 5 bases and 0 bases respectively, with 14 bases between them. Per germline, CDR1 LNHDA and CDR2 SQIVND (reference sequence). This CDR3 has 15 residues.

This clonotype appeared many times. V gene TRBV27 combines with J gene TRBJ2-5; D is unclear. This CDR3 spans 12 amino acids. Germline CDR1 reads MNHEY; CDR2 reads SMNVEV (reference sequence). V was clipped by 6 bases and J by 5 bases, with 10 bases between them. The CDR3 region has the DNA TGTGCCAGCAGGGGTGTGTTGGAGACCCAGTACTTC. It encodes CASRGVLETQYF.

The sample holds a few counts of this clonotype. This may stem from a read error, because a much larger clone lies one nucleotide away. This chain uses TRBV3-1 with TRBJ1-1, with D possibly TRBD1 on 5 matching bases. V lost 4 bases and J 11 bases, leaving 17 bases between the germline ends. The CDR3 length is 13 residues. Germline V gene data show CDR1 as LGHDT and CDR2 as YNNKEL (reference sequence). CDR3 in DNA: TGTGCCAGCAGCCCAAAGTTTGGGACTCGCGCTTTCTTT. It translates to CASSPKFGTRAFF.

This clonotype was seen many times. The genes are TRBV20-1 and TRBJ2-3; a weak D match, TRBD2 (6 bases). The CDR3 consists of 16 residues. Trimming took off 0 bases at V and 0 bases at J, with 13 bases between the two ends. From germline, CDR1 is DFQATT and CDR2 SNEGSKA (reference sequence). The CDR3 is CSARDSGGTSTDTQYF. CDR3 sequence (DNA): TGCAGTGCTAGAGATAGCGGCGGGACTAGCACAGATACGCAGTATTTT.

This clonotype was seen more than once but under ten times. With a much larger clone just one base away, this may be a read error. The rearrangement links TRBV20-1 to TRBJ1-4; no firm D call. Germline lookup yields CDR1 DFQATT and CDR2 SNEGSKA (reference sequence). The CDR3 runs 14 residues. The ends were cut back, 6 bases at V and 4 bases at J, with 15 bases in the middle. The CDR3 bases are TGCAGTGCCTGCGGGGAAACGGATAATGAAAAACTGTTTTTT. It yields the protein CSACGETDNEKLFF.

This clonotype showed up many times. The chain combines TRBV20-1 with TRBJ2-5; no firm D call. This CDR3 spans 12 amino acids. V was shortened by 5 bases and J by 4 bases, with 11 bases between the two germline ends. CDR1 is DFQATT, CDR2 SNEGSKA, per germline (reference sequence). The CDR3 sequence: CSASRRSETQYF. In DNA form, the CDR3 reads TGCAGTGCTTCCAGACGGTCAGAGACCCAGTACTTC.

This clonotype was counted at least ten times. This chain uses TRBV5-1 with TRBJ1-4; tentatively, D is TRBD1 (5 bases). Germline loops: CDR1 SGHRS, CDR2 YFSETQ. Between the trimmed V and J ends, which lost 4 bases and 8 bases, there was a span of 18 bases. The CDR3 contains 15 residues. The CDR3 spells CASSPPGGGVEKLFF. In DNA form, the CDR3 reads TGCGCCAGCAGCCCCCCGGGGGGAGGCGTCGAAAAACTGTTTTTT.

This clonotype came up many times. This chain uses TRBV12-3 or TRBV12-4 with TRBJ2-1, with 7 bases that match TRBD1. This CDR3 has 15 amino acids. After removal of 3 bases from V and 4 bases from J, the junction contained 6 bases not matched to a gene. The CDR3 DNA reads as TGTGCCAGCAGTTTGGGCCGACAGGGATACAATGAGCAGTTCTTC. This sequence encodes CASSLGRQGYNEQFF.

This clonotype was counted many times. The V gene is TRBV5-1, the J gene TRBJ2-3; possibly TRBD2 for D (6 bases). V shed 5 bases and J shed 6 bases, with 16 bases lying between them. Germline lookup yields CDR1 SGHRS and CDR2 YFSETQ. This CDR3 has 14 amino acids. The CDR3 protein is CASSRLVGGDTQYF. The DNA of the CDR3 is TGCGCCAGCAGTCGACTAGTAGGTGGCGATACGCAGTATTTT.

This clonotype has a count of ten or more. The chain uses TRBV4-3 and TRBJ2-5; TRBD2 might be the D (6 bases). The CDR3 runs 15 residues. Trimming took off 0 bases at V and 2 bases at J, with 10 bases between the two ends. Germline V gives CDR1 LGHNA, CDR2 YSLEER. CDR3 residues: CASSQDSGRQETQYF. DNA of the CDR3: TGCGCCAGCAGCCAAGATTCAGGGAGGCAAGAGACCCAGTACTTC.

This clonotype was recorded many times. The genes are TRBV20-1 and TRBJ1-1, with D possibly matching TRBD1 (5 bases). This CDR3 has 17 amino acids. Trimming cost V 1 base and J 3 bases, with 21 bases left between them. CDR1 and CDR2 from the germline V gene are DFQATT and SNEGSKA (reference sequence). The CDR3 spells CSARVFRDGRLDTEAFF. The CDR3 DNA reads TGCAGTGCTAGAGTCTTCCGGGACGGCCGGCTCGACACTGAAGCTTTCTTT.